The sequence of this TCR beta chain was determined in a study of CD8+CD57+ T cells in acquired aplastic anemia. According to the study, genomic DNA was the template for TCR beta VDJ and CDR3 profiling. TCRdb re-analysed the reads in MiXCR, keeping a single row per CDR3 protein. The sample has 90,000 to 120,000 distinct CDR3 sequences, 51% seen once. The CDR3 covers 14 residues. The V and J ends lost 6 bases and 0 bases respectively, with 11 bases between them. CDR1 and CDR2 from the germline V gene are SNHLY and FYNNEI. The sample taken for sequencing was sorted CD4+, CD8+, or CD8+CD57+ T cells (not recorded which) from PBMCs. This sequence was found in a human donor in good health, serving as a control. The gene calls are TRBV2 and TRBJ1-2; D might be TRBD1 (6 bases). The CDR3 loop reads CASRGTGTNYGYTF. DNA for the CDR3: TGTGCCAGCAGGGGCACAGGGACTAACTATGGCTACACCTTC.